Each of the 20 T cell receptor beta chains below was sequenced from the same sample in a study of cytomegalovirus exposure and HLA in healthy donors. It was with 60 Vbeta and 13 Jbeta primers that the PCR ran. TCRdb's table, derived via immunoSEQ multiplex PCR, lists solely in-frame clones and lacks some. The sample yields 310,000 or so clones, 80% to 90% seen once. Specimen: PBMCs. These receptors all stem from a woman aged 18-29 years in good health and CMV-seronegative.

CDR3 in DNA: TGTGCCAGCAGTGAAGGGGTGGGGTCAGGGGGTACAGATACGCAGTATTTT. Protein sequence: CASSEGVGSGGTDTQYF. The chain carries TRBV6-1 and TRBJ2-3; 7 nucleotides match TRBD1. Unmatched junction bases numbered 10, after V lost 1 base and J lost 3 bases. Germline V gene data show CDR1 as MNHNS and CDR2 as SASEGT. This CDR3 region has 17 residues.

The chain combines TRBV5-4 with TRBJ1-4; possible D gene TRBD1, 6 bases. V was shortened by 4 bases and J by 4 bases, with 14 bases between the two germline ends. The germline CDR1 and CDR2 sequences are SGHNT and YYREEE (reference sequence). This CDR3 has 15 residues. The CDR3 DNA follows: TGTGCCAGCAGCCGCCGACAGGACCTTAATGAAAAACTGTTTTTT. It codes for CASSRRQDLNEKLFF.

This chain connects TRBV5-1 to TRBJ2-1; TRBD2 aligns across 10 bases. Losses at the gene ends were 0 bases for V and 12 bases for J; bases not matched to a gene: 3. The CDR3 sequence is 13 residues long. CDR1 is SGHRS and CDR2 is YFSETQ in the germline V gene. The CDR3 DNA reads as TGCGCCAGCAGCTTGGACCCTAGCGGGGGGCAGTTCTTC. It is translated as CASSLDPSGGQFF. Full variable domain (outside the CDR3, taken from reference TRBV5-1 and TRBJ2-1): KAGVTQTPRYLIKTRGQQVTLSCSPISGHRSVSWYQQTPGQGLQFLFEYFSETQRNKGNFPGRFSGRQFSNSRSEMNVSTLELGDSALYLCASSLDPSGGQFFGPGTRLTVL.

The rearrangement joins TRBV7-2 to TRBJ2-3, with a tentative D call TRBD2 (5 bases). Trimming cost V 3 bases and J 0 bases, with 10 bases left between them. The CDR3 covers 15 residues. Per the germline V gene, CDR1 is SGHTA and CDR2 is FQGNSA. For the CDR3, the DNA is TGTGCCAGCAGCTTCCGGCTAGCAAGCACAGATACGCAGTATTTT. It yields the protein CASSFRLASTDTQYF.

The rearrangement joins TRBV9 to TRBJ2-1; D call uncertain. The length of the CDR3 is 13 residues. Trimming took 5 bases from V and 3 from J, leaving 9 bases between them. The germline CDR1 and CDR2 sequences are SGDLS and YYNGEE. In DNA, the CDR3 is TGTGCCAGCAGGCTGCCGGGCTACAATGAGCAGTTCTTC. It yields the protein CASRLPGYNEQFF.

This clone has a single count. This CDR3 reads CASSDRGTMNTEAFF. Here the CDR3 DNA reads TGTGCCAGCAGTGATAGGGGGACCATGAACACTGAAGCTTTCTTT. The chain uses TRBV6-1 and TRBJ1-1; TRBD1 is a possible D gene (6 bases). V was pared by 3 bases and J by 0 bases, with 11 bases between. The CDR3 runs 15 residues. In germline, CDR1 is MNHNS, CDR2 SASEGT.

The chain combines TRBV7-8 with TRBJ2-1; 11 bases are a match to TRBD2. This CDR3 comprises 15 residues. Per the germline V gene, CDR1 is SGHVS and CDR2 is FQNEAQ. J lost 4 bases, V lost 5 bases, and 4 bases had no gene match. The CDR3 nucleotides read TGTGCCAGCAGCACCACTAGCGGGGGATACAATGAGCAGTTCTTC. Protein: CASSTTSGGYNEQFF.

This clone was detected a few times. This chain uses TRBV5-6 with TRBJ2-7, with a weak D call TRBD1 (5 bases). The germline V and J ends were trimmed by 2 bases and 0 bases, with 6 bases remaining between them. The CDR3 consists of 13 residues. Germline V lookup: CDR1 SGHDT, CDR2 YYEEEE. The chain's CDR3 is CASSFQGSYEQYF. The CDR3 DNA reads TGTGCCAGCAGCTTCCAGGGCTCCTACGAGCAGTACTTC.

The genes are TRBV7-3 and TRBJ1-1; 7 bases match TRBD1. The CDR3 spans 14 residues. Germline-derived CDR1 and CDR2 are SGHTA and FQGTGA. Losses at the gene ends were 6 bases for V and 1 base for J; bases not matched to a gene: 5. The CDR3 sequence is CASSQGTANTEAFF. The CDR3 coding sequence is TGTGCCAGCAGTCAAGGGACAGCGAACACTGAAGCTTTCTTT.

The V gene is TRBV10-1, the J gene TRBJ2-7; 7 bases are a match to TRBD2. In germline, CDR1 is WNHNN, CDR2 SYGVQD (reference sequence). V gave up 8 bases and J gave up 6 bases; unmatched junction bases: 10. This CDR3 comprises 13 residues. The CDR3, as DNA: TGCGCCAGCTCCCTCGATCCGGGAGGCGAGCAGTACTTC. It yields the protein CASSLDPGGEQYF.

The chain links TRBV14 to TRBJ2-7, with TRBD2 as a possible D gene (5 bases). Germline values: CDR1 SGHDN, CDR2 FVKESK. CDR3 size: 17 residues. The V end was cut by 1 base, the J end by 3 bases, with 19 bases between. The CDR3 coding sequence is TGTGCCAGCAGCCAAGCTGAGGGTCCTCAAATACTCTACGAGCAGTACTTC. Translation: CASSQAEGPQILYEQYF.

J is TRBJ1-4 and V is TRBV6-5; perhaps TRBD1 as D (6 bases). Germline values: CDR1 MNHEY, CDR2 SVGAGI. V was shortened by 6 bases and J by 3 bases, with 11 bases between the two germline ends. This CDR3 is built from 14 residues. The CDR3 sequence is CASSPQGPNEKLFF. CDR3 in DNA: TGTGCCAGCAGCCCACAGGGACCTAATGAAAAACTGTTTTTT.

The V gene is TRBV18, the J gene TRBJ2-1, with a possible D match to TRBD1 (5 bases). The CDR3 is 16 amino acids. Per germline, CDR1 KGHSH and CDR2 LQKENI. V lost 2 bases, J lost 7 bases, and 18 bases lay in between. The CDR3 sequence is CASSPGATPNGNEQFF. The CDR3 nucleotides are TGTGCCAGCTCACCAGGGGCAACTCCCAATGGGAATGAGCAGTTCTTC.

J is TRBJ2-3 and V is TRBV15; perhaps TRBD2 as D (6 bases). Between the trimmed V and J ends, which lost 3 bases and 5 bases, there was a span of 12 bases. CDR1 is LNHNV and CDR2 is YYDKDF in the germline V gene (reference sequence). The CDR3 totals 14 residues. The CDR3 coding sequence is TGTGCCACCAGCAGTGCTGGGGGAGGAGATACGCAGTATTTT. It yields the protein CATSSAGGGDTQYF.

This chain joins TRBV5-4 and TRBJ2-6; TRBD2 might be the D (5 bases). Deletions cut 1 base from V and 2 bases from J, with 7 bases between. The CDR3 extends over 15 amino acids. Per germline, CDR1 SGHNT and CDR2 YYREEE (reference sequence). Written as DNA, the CDR3 is TGTGCCAGCAGCTTGACACTAGCTGGGGCCAACGTCCTGACTTTC. It encodes CASSLTLAGANVLTF.

The chain couples TRBV5-5 to TRBJ2-2, with D maybe TRBD1 (6 bases). The V gene lost 0 bases and the J gene lost 4 bases, with 10 bases spanning the gap. This CDR3 has 15 residues. Germline V gives CDR1 SGHKS, CDR2 YYEKEE (reference sequence). CDR3 sequence reads: CASSLGGGFTGELFF. The CDR3 region has the DNA TGTGCCAGCAGCTTGGGAGGGGGTTTCACCGGGGAGCTGTTTTTT.

The rearrangement joins TRBV2 to TRBJ2-3; possible D gene TRBD2, 5 bases. CDR1 SNHLY and CDR2 FYNNEI come from the germline V gene. This CDR3 is 13 amino acids long. V lost 8 bases and J lost 3, with 12 bases in between. CDR3 sequence (DNA): TGTGCCAGCGGTCGGCGGGCGACAGATACGCAGTATTTT. Its protein is CASGRRATDTQYF.

CDR3 bases: TGTGCCAGCAGCTTCGGCCCGGGGGGCAGGGAGACCCAGTACTTC. Its translation: CASSFGPGGRETQYF. The genes are TRBV11-1 and TRBJ2-5; possible D gene TRBD2, 7 bases. The CDR3 sequence is 15 residues long. V was cut by 3 bases and J by 5 bases, with 16 bases left in between. Germline V gene sequence: CDR1 SGHAT, CDR2 FQDESV (reference sequence).

The CDR3 here is CAISESGTGRNEQFF. CDR3 in DNA: TGTGCCATCAGTGAGTCCGGGACAGGGAGGAATGAGCAGTTCTTC. This rearrangement joins TRBV10-3 to TRBJ2-1, with 9 bases identical to TRBD1. The CDR3 covers 15 residues. The ends lost 0 bases at V and 7 bases at J; junction bases unmatched: 4. The germline V gene has CDR1 ENHRY and CDR2 SYGVKD.

The chain employs TRBV6-5 and TRBJ2-1, with D unclear. The CDR3 contains 16 residues. Trimming shortened V by 4 bases and J by 4 bases, and 17 bases separated the two germline ends. Germline CDR1 is MNHEY and CDR2 is SVGAGI. In DNA form, the CDR3 reads TGTGCCAGCAGTTCCCATACCGAACCGGGTTACAATGAGCAGTTCTTC. Its translation is CASSSHTEPGYNEQFF.